A single sample is the source of the 20 T cell receptor beta chains below, sequenced in a study of circulating tumor DNA in untreated peripheral T-cell lymphoma. The assay was immunoSEQ multiplex PCR, and TCRdb's table has in-frame clones only and misses some. The top ten hold approximately 60% of the sample, which has approximately 6,800 clones, less than 70% seen once. The sample comprised tumor tissue. The origin of the receptors is a human donor with peripheral T-cell lymphoma.

CDR3 DNA: TGTGCCAGCAGTGCCTACATCTACGAGCAGTACTTC. Amino acids: CASSAYIYEQYF. This chain links TRBV28 with TRBJ2-7; no clear D gene. CDR1 and CDR2 from the germline V gene are MDHEN and SYDVKM. The V and J ends lost 5 bases and 3 bases respectively, with 8 bases between them. This CDR3 contains 12 residues.

This chain connects TRBV6-8 to TRBJ1-6; D is ambiguous. Deletions cut 2 bases from V and 7 bases from J, with 15 bases between. Germline V gene lookup returns CDR1 MNHGY and CDR2 SAAAGT. The CDR3 spans 16 residues. Written as DNA, the CDR3 is TGTGCCAGCAGTTACGAGCCCGCAGGATGGAATTCACCCCTCCACTTT. Protein product: CASSYEPAGWNSPLHF.

This clone turned up a few times. This chain links TRBV30 with TRBJ2-2; tentative D call: TRBD1 (5 bases). The CDR3 sequence is 12 residues long. The germline CDR1 and CDR2 sequences are GTSNPN and SVGIG (reference sequence). The CDR3 here is CVHQGNTGELFF. Written as DNA, the CDR3 is TGTGTCCACCAGGGGAACACCGGGGAGCTGTTTTTT.

The J gene is TRBJ2-3, the V gene TRBV6-8, with 13 nucleotides matching TRBD2. V was clipped by 4 bases and J by 5 bases; unmatched bases: 9. This CDR3 has 17 amino acids. Germline V gives CDR1 MNHGY, CDR2 SAAAGT. CDR3 sequence reads: CASSFKLAGGPGDTQYF. The CDR3 DNA is TGTGCCAGCAGTTTTAAACTAGCGGGGGGGCCCGGAGATACGCAGTATTTT.

V and J are TRBV1 and TRBJ1-3; the table's D call, TRBD1, has no DNA check behind it. TRBV1 is annotated as a pseudogene. The length of the CDR3 is 16 residues. CDR3 coding DNA: TGCGCCAGCAGCCAAGAATCAGGGATACAGGGAAACACCATATATTTT. It translates to CASSQESGIQGNTIYF.

This clone was observed a few times. The chain recombines TRBV28 with TRBJ1-5, with 9 bases matching TRBD1. CDR1 and CDR2 from the germline V gene are MDHEN and SYDVKM. V gave up 3 bases and J gave up 7 bases; unmatched junction bases: 1. CDR3 length equals 13 residues. The CDR3 loop is CASSLTGGQPQHF. In DNA form, the CDR3 reads TGTGCCAGCAGTTTGACAGGGGGACAGCCCCAGCATTTT.

This clone was picked up one time. This rearrangement joins TRBV6-7 to TRBJ1-5, with D uncertain. TRBV6-7 is an open reading frame, and its role is uncertain. The CDR3 length is 18 residues. Between the trimmed V and J ends, which lost 0 bases and 7 bases, there was a span of 22 bases. The chain's CDR3 is CASSYSTEEWGSTQPQHF. Here the CDR3 DNA reads TGTGCCAGCAGTTACTCGACCGAAGAATGGGGATCTACCCAGCCCCAGCATTTT.

In the case of this clone: The CDR3 is read starting 1 residue in, so its earliest part goes unsequenced. The chain has TRBV28 and TRBJ2-3; the table gives TRBD2 as D, unverified against the DNA. Germline V CDR1 and CDR2: MDHEN, SYDVKM. The CDR3 extends over 24 residues, inclusive of both ends. The DNA has 69 bases, all within the CDR3, and is read from base 1. CDR3 protein: CASGKASTILAGGRLPSSTDTQYF. CDR3 DNA, as far as it was read: GCCAGCGGGAAGGCCTCCACCATACTAGCGGGGGGTCGTCTCCCCTCTAGCACAGATACGCAGTATTTT.

The chain has TRBV19 and TRBJ2-1, with TRBD2 identical over 7 bases. Germline CDR1 reads LNHDA; CDR2 reads SQIVND (reference sequence). CDR3 length: 14 amino acids. The trim removed 8 bases at V and 10 bases at J, leaving 14 bases unmatched. CDR3 nucleotides: TGTGCCAGTTTAATAGAAATGGGACTATGGGAGCAGTTCTTC. It is translated as CASLIEMGLWEQFF.

The chain is built from TRBV5-1 and TRBJ2-5; a weak D match, TRBD1 (6 bases). The CDR3 spans 22 residues. V lost 4 bases to trimming and J lost 0 bases, with 34 bases between them. Germline CDR1 and CDR2: SGHRS and YFSETQ. Written as DNA, the CDR3 is TGCGCCAGCAGCCTGAGGGGTTTGGGGGTCCGGTTGTCGGGACAAAACCAAGAGACCCAGTACTTC. Translation gives CASSLRGLGVRLSGQNQETQYF. The whole variable domain, remainder taken from reference TRBV5-1 and TRBJ2-5, is KAGVTQTPRYLIKTRGQQVTLSCSPISGHRSVSWYQQTPGQGLQFLFEYFSETQRNKGNFPGRFSGRQFSNSRSEMNVSTLELGDSALYLCASSLRGLGVRLSGQNQETQYFGPGTRLLVL.

The rearrangement joins TRBV15 to TRBJ1-3, with D hard to call. This CDR3 spans 15 amino acids. CDR1 is LNHNV, CDR2 YYDKDF, per germline (reference sequence). V lost 0 bases to trimming and J lost 4 bases, with 10 bases between them. The CDR3 DNA sequence: TGTGCCACCAGCAGAGATGTGAGCATGGGAAACACCATATATTTT. Translating gives CATSRDVSMGNTIYF.

The chain recombines TRBV6-4 with TRBJ1-2, with D perhaps TRBD1 (5 bases). The CDR3 spans 14 residues. Trimming took 0 bases from V and 7 from J, leaving 12 bases between them. CDR1 and CDR2 from the germline V gene are MRHNA and SNTAGT. CDR3 amino acids: CASSDSARGRGYTF. The CDR3 DNA is TGTGCCAGCAGTGACTCGGCGAGGGGCCGTGGCTACACCTTC.

This chain uses TRBV6-8 with TRBJ2-1; D could derive from TRBD1 or TRBD2 (5 bases each). Germline V lookup: CDR1 MNHGY, CDR2 SAAAGT. The CDR3 runs 16 residues. Trimming pared 6 bases from V and 0 bases from J, leaving 15 bases between. This CDR3 is CASRMGTYSSYNEQFF. The DNA of the CDR3 is TGTGCCAGCAGAATGGGGACGTACTCCTCCTACAATGAGCAGTTCTTC.

The chain is built from TRBV11-3 and TRBJ2-5; 8 nucleotides match TRBD1. CDR3 length equals 18 residues. CDR1 and CDR2 from the germline V gene are SGHNT and YENEEA. The V and J ends lost 0 bases and 6 bases, in that order; junction bases with no gene match: 15. The CDR3 bases are TGTGCCAGCAGCTTAGATCCGCGGACAGGGCCCTGGAGAAAGACCCAGTACTTC. This sequence encodes CASSLDPRTGPWRKTQYF.

The chain employs TRBV6-8 and TRBJ1-5; no clear D gene. CDR1 and CDR2 (germline): MNHGY, SAAAGT. The length of the CDR3 is 13 residues. The germline V and J ends were trimmed by 0 bases and 6 bases, with 6 bases remaining between them. The CDR3 coding sequence is TGTGCCAGCAGTTACTCGGGTAGTCAGCCCCAGCATTTT. Translation gives CASSYSGSQPQHF.

Only a few counts were recorded for this clone. The CDR3 loop is CASSTSGGDRDEQFF. DNA of the CDR3: TGTGCCAGCAGCACTAGCGGGGGGGACCGAGATGAGCAGTTCTTC. The rearrangement joins TRBV14 to TRBJ2-1; TRBD2 aligns across 13 bases. CDR3 size: 15 residues. Germline V gene data show CDR1 as SGHDN and CDR2 as FVKESK. Trimming took 5 bases from V and 8 from J; bases not matched to a gene: 6.

The chain links TRBV12-5 to TRBJ2-5; possible D gene TRBD2, 6 bases. The CDR3 is made up of 14 amino acids. Germline V gene sequence: CDR1 LGHNT, CDR2 FRNRAP. The CDR3 nucleotides read TGTGCCAGCGGGTCTTGGGAGGCTGAAGAGACCCAGTACTTC. This gives the protein CASGSWEAEETQYF.

This sequence joins TRBV7-5 and TRBJ2-1. TRBV7-5 is assigned pseudogene status. The CDR3 is 15 residues long. CDR3 sequence reads: CASSVGWVLGNEQFF. The CDR3 DNA sequence: TGTGCCAGCAGCGTAGGTTGGGTTTTAGGCAATGAGCAGTTCTTC.

In the case of this clone: A junction end diverges from the germline sequence, so it may reflect a read error. The chain couples TRBV18 to TRBJ2-2; D is perhaps TRBD1 or TRBD2 (6 bases each). The CDR3 runs to 16 residues. CDR1 is KGHSH and CDR2 is LQKENI in the germline V gene. The chain's CDR3 is CASSPRGAPNTGELFF. In DNA form, the CDR3 reads TGTGCCAGCTCACCACGGGGGGCTCCGAACACTGGGGAGCTGTTTTTT.

This chain joins TRBV11-3 and TRBJ2-3, with TRBD2 identical over 9 bases. Unmatched junction bases numbered 17, after V lost 5 bases and J lost 5 bases. CDR3 length: 18 residues. CDR1 is SGHNT, CDR2 YENEEA, per germline. Written as DNA, the CDR3 is TGTGCCAGCAGCCAATTTTTACTCGGCGGGAGGGCCTTAGATACGCAGTATTTT. Translated, it gives CASSQFLLGGRALDTQYF.